These 30 T cell receptor beta chains were sequenced from one sample in a study of PD-1 blockade in classical Hodgkin lymphoma. Stated time point: cycle 4 day 1 (C4D1), after 6 weeks of nivolumab. There was relapse after autologous stem cell transplantation in every patient, and there was variation in brentuximab vedotin exposure. After thawing, PBMCs were subjected to magnetic negative selection to isolate CD8+ T cells. The repertoire was sequenced with immunoSEQ multiplex PCR; TCRdb's copy has only in-frame clones and lacks some. There are 12,000 or so clones in the sample; approximately 85% occur only once, and 35% to 40% lies in the top ten. The sequencing here drew on CD8+ T cells from blood, taken before the fourth cycle of nivolumab. The receptors derive from a human donor with classical Hodgkin lymphoma. The donor label of this sample is uncertain.

The chain has TRBV5-1 and TRBJ2-7; D gene uncertain. The CDR3 covers 11 residues. V was pared by 3 bases and J by 3 bases, with 4 bases between. In germline, CDR1 is SGHRS, CDR2 YFSETQ. CDR3 region: CASSYSYEQYF. The CDR3 region has the DNA TGCGCCAGCAGCTACAGCTACGAGCAGTACTTC. The full variable domain, its missing parts supplied by reference TRBV5-1 and TRBJ2-7, is KAGVTQTPRYLIKTRGQQVTLSCSPISGHRSVSWYQQTPGQGLQFLFEYFSETQRNKGNFPGRFSGRQFSNSRSEMNVSTLELGDSALYLCASSYSYEQYFGPGTRLTVT.

The chain combines TRBV5-4 with TRBJ1-1, with unresolved D. The CDR3 loop spans 14 amino acids. V lost 2 bases and J lost 0, with 8 bases in between. Germline CDR1 is SGHNT and CDR2 is YYREEE (reference sequence). The CDR3, as DNA: TGTGCCAGCAGCTTACAGCTCATGAACACTGAAGCTTTCTTT. This sequence encodes CASSLQLMNTEAFF.

This clone was seen a handful of times. This chain's CDR3 is CAWSAGSGQPQHF. The DNA of the CDR3 is TGTGCCTGGAGTGCAGGGTCCGGTCAGCCCCAGCATTTT. The chain recombines TRBV30 with TRBJ1-5; a possible D gene is TRBD1 (5 bases). Trimming cost V 1 base and J 6 bases, with 10 bases left between them. Germline V gene lookup returns CDR1 GTSNPN and CDR2 SVGIG (reference sequence). The CDR3 length is 13 residues.

V usage is TRBV5-1 and J usage is TRBJ2-5, with D hard to call. The CDR3 is 14 amino acids. CDR1 is SGHRS and CDR2 is YFSETQ in the germline V gene. V was clipped by 0 bases and J by 0 bases, with 6 bases between them. The CDR3 spells CASSLDLNQETQYF. The CDR3 DNA reads TGCGCCAGCAGCTTGGATTTGAACCAAGAGACCCAGTACTTC.

V usage is TRBV28 and J usage is TRBJ2-7, with D unresolved. V shed 8 bases and J shed 6 bases, with 8 bases lying between them. From germline, CDR1 is MDHEN and CDR2 SYDVKM. CDR3 length: 10 amino acids. The CDR3 here is CASGLTEQYF. The DNA for the CDR3 is TGTGCCAGCGGATTAACCGAGCAGTACTTC.

The chain combines TRBV2 with TRBJ2-2; 8 bases match TRBD1. CDR1 and CDR2 (germline): SNHLY, FYNNEI. CDR3 length equals 13 residues. The V and J ends lost 6 bases and 6 bases, in that order; junction bases with no gene match: 3. CDR3 coding DNA: TGTGCCAGCAGAGTGACAGGGGCCGGGGAGCTGTTTTTT. This gives the protein CASRVTGAGELFF.

V and J are TRBV4-3 and TRBJ2-5; 7 nucleotides align to TRBD2. The assigned J gene may be wrong: the sequence end matches TRBJ2-7 better. The germline gives CDR1 LGHNA, CDR2 YSLEER. The CDR3 loop spans 17 amino acids. CDR3 region: CASSQGTSGIGSYEQYF. CDR3 sequence (DNA): TGCGCCAGCAGCCAGGGAACGAGCGGGATTGGCTCCTACGAGCAGTACTTC.

Only one count was recorded for this clone. The chain recombines TRBV10-2 with TRBJ1-5; 11 nucleotides agree with TRBD1. The CDR3 covers 14 residues. Germline V gene sequence: CDR1 WSHSY, CDR2 SAAADI. V trimming: 4 bases; J trimming: 6 bases; junction bases outside the gene matches: 2. CDR3 sequence: CASSGGTGGQPQHF. CDR3 bases: TGCGCCAGCAGTGGTGGGACAGGGGGTCAGCCCCAGCATTTT.

The chain combines TRBV6-5 with TRBJ2-5; D is possibly TRBD1 (6 bases). The CDR3 length is 15 residues. With 2 bases removed from V and 4 bases from J, the gap between germline ends came to 14 bases. Germline assignment: CDR1 MNHEY and CDR2 SVGAGI. In nucleotides, the CDR3 is TGTGCCAGCAGTTACACAGGGAGTTATGCAGAGACCCAGTACTTC. As protein: CASSYTGSYAETQYF.

This chain uses TRBV6-5 with TRBJ2-7; 9 nucleotides match TRBD1. The junction had 10 bases not matched to a gene; V was cut back by 6 bases and J by 4 bases. Germline V CDR1 and CDR2: MNHEY, SVGAGI. This CDR3 contains 15 residues. CDR3 amino acids: CASREPGQGLYEQYF. The CDR3 DNA sequence: TGTGCCAGCAGAGAACCGGGACAGGGTCTGTACGAGCAGTACTTC.

This chain links TRBV27 with TRBJ1-5; unclear D gene. The length of the CDR3 is 13 residues. Trimming shortened V by 4 bases and J by 6 bases, and 10 bases separated the two germline ends. In germline, CDR1 is MNHEY, CDR2 SMNVEV (reference sequence). The CDR3 bases are TGTGCCAGCAGTTATGGGGTGGGTCAGCCCCAGCATTTT. Protein sequence: CASSYGVGQPQHF.

The J gene is TRBJ2-2, the V gene TRBV1; the table assigns TRBD2, which was not confirmed against the DNA. TRBV1 is a known pseudogene. This CDR3 comprises 16 residues. Here the CDR3 reads CTSSRAGTSLPGELFF. For the CDR3, the DNA is TGCACCAGCAGCCGCGCCGGGACTAGTCTCCCCGGGGAGCTGTTTTTT.

In its sample, this clone was seen once. The chain is built from TRBV30 and TRBJ2-2; weak D call: TRBD1 (6 bases). Deletions cut 8 bases from V and 5 bases from J, with 15 bases between. Germline V gene data show CDR1 as GTSNPN and CDR2 as SVGIG (reference sequence). The CDR3 has 13 residues. Here the CDR3 DNA reads TGTGCCGGAGGAACAGGGACGACCGGGGAGCTGTTTTTT. It translates to CAGGTGTTGELFF.

The CDR3 sequence: CASSQLAGEVDTQYF. The CDR3 nucleotides read TGTGCCAGCAGCCAATTGGCGGGAGAAGTAGATACGCAGTATTTT. This chain uses TRBV4-2 with TRBJ2-3, with 7 bases identical to TRBD2. The germline CDR1 and CDR2 sequences are LGHNA and YNFKEQ. This CDR3 comprises 15 residues. The ends lost 2 bases at V and 5 bases at J; junction bases unmatched: 7.

This rearrangement joins TRBV5-5 to TRBJ1-3, with D maybe TRBD1 (5 bases). The CDR3 has 15 residues. Germline lookup yields CDR1 SGHKS and CDR2 YYEKEE (reference sequence). The V and J ends lost 0 bases and 8 bases respectively, with 15 bases between them. The CDR3 DNA reads TGTGCCAGCAGCTTGGATGGGGCGGTTTCGGACACCATATATTTT. It encodes CASSLDGAVSDTIYF.

CDR3 coding DNA: TGCGCCAGCAGCCAAGATAGCACTGACAACACCGGGGAGCTGTTTTTT. Translation gives CASSQDSTDNTGELFF. V is TRBV4-3 and J is TRBJ2-2, with D hard to call. Germline CDR1 LGHNA, CDR2 YSLEER. Trimming took 0 bases from V and 2 from J, leaving 10 bases between them. The CDR3 has 16 residues.

This chain links TRBV5-6 with TRBJ2-2; D not resolved. Germline CDR1 SGHDT, CDR2 YYEEEE. The CDR3 covers 14 residues. V was cut by 2 bases and J by 6 bases, with 11 bases left in between. The CDR3 loop is CASSLSLSAGELFF. The CDR3, as DNA: TGTGCCAGCAGCTTATCTCTCTCCGCCGGGGAGCTGTTTTTT.

This chain connects TRBV14 to TRBJ2-2; TRBD2 is a possible D gene (5 bases). Germline V gene data show CDR1 as SGHDN and CDR2 as FVKESK. CDR3 length: 14 amino acids. Trimming stripped 3 bases from V and 4 bases from J, with 9 bases between. CDR3 loop: CASSHSGITGELFF. CDR3 in DNA: TGTGCCAGCAGCCATTCGGGAATCACCGGGGAGCTGTTTTTT. The complete variable domain, with remaining parts taken from reference TRBV14 and TRBJ2-2, reads EAGVTQFPSHSVIEKGQTVTLRCDPISGHDNLYWYRRVMGKEIKFLLHFVKESKQDESGMPNNRFLAERTGGTYSTLKVQPAELEDSGVYFCASSHSGITGELFFGEGSRLTVL.

The chain is built from TRBV7-9 and TRBJ2-5; maybe TRBD2 (6 bases). CDR3 length: 12 residues. V dropped 5 bases and J dropped 3 bases, with 7 bases sitting between them. Germline CDR1 is SEHNR and CDR2 is FQNEAQ (reference sequence). Here the CDR3 DNA reads TGTGCCAGCAGCAGGGAGGAAGAGACCCAGTACTTC. It encodes CASSREEETQYF.

V usage is TRBV29-1 and J usage is TRBJ2-7; 10 bases are a match to TRBD2. The J segment lost 3 bases and the V segment lost 4 bases, leaving 3 bases of the junction unmatched. CDR1 SQVTM and CDR2 ANQGSEA come from the germline V gene. This CDR3 spans 13 amino acids. CDR3 DNA: TGCAGCGTTGGAAGCGGGAGGGGCTACGAGCAGTACTTC. Amino acid sequence: CSVGSGRGYEQYF.

CDR3 nucleotides: TGTGCCAGCAGTTTTGGACAGGGACTAGCGTACGAGCAGTACTTC. This sequence encodes CASSFGQGLAYEQYF. This chain joins TRBV6-5 and TRBJ2-5; 10 bases line up with TRBD2. The J call is in doubt because the DNA end fits TRBJ2-7 better. Germline values: CDR1 MNHEY, CDR2 SVGAGI. This CDR3 has 15 amino acids.

The rearrangement links TRBV5-1 to TRBJ1-2; D unclear. Germline CDR1 is SGHRS and CDR2 is YFSETQ. Trimming removed 5 bases from V and 7 bases from J, with 18 bases in between. The CDR3 runs to 14 residues. The CDR3 sequence: CASRETSYSIGYTF. The CDR3 nucleotides read TGCGCCAGCAGAGAAACAAGCTACTCGATTGGCTACACCTTC.

This chain joins TRBV5-1 and TRBJ2-7; 8 nucleotides line up with TRBD2. The CDR3 consists of 16 residues. Germline CDR1 and CDR2: SGHRS and YFSETQ. The junction had 8 bases not matched to a gene; V was cut back by 3 bases and J by 0 bases. In DNA form, the CDR3 reads TGCGCCAGCAGCTGGAACTTAGCGGGGAGCTCCTACGAGCAGTACTTC. As protein: CASSWNLAGSSYEQYF.

This chain uses TRBV30 with TRBJ1-3; 10 bases match TRBD1. Per the germline V gene, CDR1 is GTSNPN and CDR2 is SVGIG (reference sequence). The V gene end was trimmed by 5 bases and the J gene end by 0 bases; junction bases not matched to a gene: 4. The length of the CDR3 is 15 residues. The CDR3 spells CAWGGQGSSGNTIYF. CDR3 sequence (DNA): TGTGCCTGGGGGGGACAGGGGTCCTCTGGAAACACCATATATTTT. Full variable domain (rest looked up from reference TRBV30 and TRBJ1-3): SQTIHQWPATLVQPVGSPLSLECTVEGTSNPNLYWYRQAAGRGLQLLFYSVGIGQISSEVPQNLSASRPQDRQFILSSKKLLLSDSGFYLCAWGGQGSSGNTIYFGEGSWLTVV.

CDR3 amino acids: CASSLVWLDRKLAGELFF. The CDR3 coding sequence is TGCGCCAGCAGCTTGGTTTGGTTGGACAGAAAGTTGGCCGGGGAGCTGTTTTTT. The chain carries TRBV5-1 and TRBJ2-2; a weak D match, TRBD1 (6 bases). Germline-derived CDR1 and CDR2 are SGHRS and YFSETQ. V lost 0 bases, J lost 6 bases, and 21 bases lay in between. The CDR3 totals 18 residues.

V is TRBV4-1 and J is TRBJ2-3, with D tentatively TRBD2 (5 bases). Germline CDR1 is MGHRA and CDR2 is YSYEKL. Trimming cost V 3 bases and J 6 bases, with 19 bases left between them. The CDR3 length is 16 residues. CDR3 in DNA: TGCGCCAGCAGCCAGCCGGCCTGGGGAGCACCTGATACGCAGTATTTT. The encoded protein is CASSQPAWGAPDTQYF.

This sequence joins TRBV4-1 and TRBJ1-2; D not certain. This CDR3 contains 17 residues. Germline-derived CDR1 and CDR2 are MGHRA and YSYEKL. V was clipped by 0 bases and J by 8 bases, with 22 bases between them. CDR3 sequence reads: CASSQDFRGLALWGYTF. The CDR3 nucleotides are TGCGCCAGCAGCCAAGATTTTCGGGGTCTAGCCCTGTGGGGCTACACCTTC.

The chain joins TRBV27 to TRBJ2-1; D remains ambiguous. This CDR3 is built from 12 residues. In germline, CDR1 is MNHEY, CDR2 SMNVEV (reference sequence). Trimming shortened V by 2 bases and J by 7 bases, and 6 bases separated the two germline ends. The CDR3 sequence: CASSLLGNEQFF. The CDR3 DNA follows: TGTGCCAGCAGTTTACTGGGAAATGAGCAGTTCTTC.

V and J are TRBV7-6 and TRBJ2-3, with D possibly TRBD2 on 5 matching bases. CDR3 size: 14 residues. CDR1 is SGHVS, CDR2 FNYEAQ, per germline. Trimming left V 5 bases short and J 0 bases short, with 9 bases between. The CDR3 nucleotides read TGTGCCAGCAGCGCAACTAGAAGCACAGATACGCAGTATTTT. This sequence encodes CASSATRSTDTQYF.

J is TRBJ1-2 and V is TRBV11-2, with 11 bases that match TRBD1. With V trimmed by 3 bases and J by 6 bases, 12 bases remained unmatched. CDR1 is SGHAT, CDR2 FQNNGV, per germline. This CDR3 contains 17 residues. The CDR3 region is CASSFPLDRGPSDGYTF. The CDR3 DNA reads TGTGCCAGCAGCTTCCCCCTGGACAGGGGGCCCTCGGATGGCTACACCTTC.